Listed here are 22 T cell receptor delta chains from one sample, sequenced in a study of γδ T cells in repeated Plasmodium falciparum infection. Bulk repertoires came from Vgamma9/Vdelta2+ or Vdelta2-negative gammadelta T cells flow-sorted from PBMC. TCRdb fed the multiplex PCR reads into CATT to redo clone calling. This table holds around 50,000 delta-chain clones, 1.6% found once. The source material was gamma-delta T cells from blood. Every receptor here comes from a pool of human donors (malaria-infected and uninfected, not separated).

This clone was recorded a few times. With only one base between it and a far larger clone, this is likely a read error. Additional DNA sequences in this sample encode the identical CDR3. The gene calls are TRDV1 and TRDJ1; 8 bases are a match to TRDD3. Germline-derived CDR1 and CDR2 are TSWWSYY and QGS. CDR3 length equals 17 residues. The DNA of the CDR3 is TGTGCTCTTGGGGAACGGCCTCCGGGGGATATAACCGATAAACTCATCTTC. It is translated as CALGERPPGDITDKLIF.

CDR3 region: CAGDGGRTDKLIF. CDR3 bases: TGTGCTGGGGATGGGGGGCGTACCGATAAACTCATCTTT. The J gene corresponds to TRDJ1; a V gene call is absent; the DNA was not compared with TRDD3, the D call given in the table. CDR3 length equals 13 residues.

Details on this clone: With a far larger clone one base away, a read error is the likely cause. Within the sample, other DNA sequences also encode this same CDR3. The V gene is TRDV2, the J gene TRDJ2; 11 nucleotides agree with TRDD3. The J gene was not available in TCRdb and was assigned here by matching the DNA to germline segments. V dropped 0 bases and J dropped 2; count of bases not matched to a gene: 10. The germline V gene encodes CDR1 GEAIGNYY and CDR2 EKD. The CDR3 length is 19 residues. This CDR3 reads CACDTVWLGDTSLTAQLFF. As DNA, the CDR3 is TGTGCCTGTGACACCGTCTGGCTGGGGGATACATCCTTGACAGCACAACTCTTCTTT.

As to this clone: A junction end diverges from the germline sequence, so it may reflect a read error. The CDR3 bases are TGTGCTCTTGGGGATCCTATCTCTGGGGGATACCCGGGGTACACCGTTAAACTCATCTTT. It is translated as CALGDPISGGYPGYTVKLIF. The chain joins TRDV1 to TRDJ1, with 11 bases lining up with TRDD3. The J gene, missing from TCRdb, was assigned here through DNA to germline matching. The CDR3 consists of 20 residues. The germline CDR1 and CDR2 sequences are TSWWSYY and QGS.

This clone is medium-sized by share. Since a much larger clone is just one base distant, this may be a read error. Other DNA sequences in this sample translate to the same CDR3. This chain connects TRDV2 to TRDJ1; 8 nucleotides match TRDD3. The V gene's germline CDR1 is GEAIGNYY and CDR2 EKD. This CDR3 comprises 17 residues. CDR3 sequence: CACDTLARGDNTDKLIF. The CDR3 DNA reads TGTGCCTGCGACACCCTAGCCCGGGGGGATAACACCGATAAACTCATCTTT.

About this clone itself: A much larger clone sits a single nucleotide away, making a read error possible. The rearrangement joins TRDV2 to TRDJ1, with D unresolved. Since TCRdb gives no J gene, matching the DNA to germline was used here to assign it. This CDR3 region has 17 residues. V shed 3 bases and J shed 3 bases, with 22 bases lying between them. Per germline, CDR1 GEAIGNYY and CDR2 EKD. CDR3 region: CACDFLRYANKADKLIF. CDR3 DNA: TGTGCCTGTGACTTTCTACGCTATGCCAATAAGGCCGATAAACTCATCTTT.

With regard to this clone: Since a far larger clone is one base different, this is likely a read error. The chain has TRDV1 and TRDJ1, with D possibly TRDD3 on 5 matching bases. As TCRdb names no J gene, one was assigned here on the basis of a DNA match to germline. CDR3 length: 20 amino acids. Trimming took off 3 bases at V and 0 bases at J, with 26 bases between the two ends. CDR1 and CDR2 (germline): TSWWSYY, QGS. CDR3 DNA sequence: TGTGCTCTTGGGGAGCCCCTTGGGCCCACCCGCCCTGGGTACACCGATAAACTCATCTTT. Amino acid sequence: CALGEPLGPTRPGYTDKLIF.

A word on this clone: The TCRdb protein, from a much larger clone, departs from this DNA's translation at residue 10, likely by read error; the protein shown derives from the DNA. This chain links TRDV1 with TRDJ1; unclear D gene. TCRdb gives no J gene; it was assigned here by matching the DNA to germline. The CDR3 contains 16 residues. V was trimmed by 1 base and J by 0 bases, leaving 12 bases between them. In germline, CDR1 is TSWWSYY, CDR2 QGS. CDR3 nucleotide sequence: TGTGCTCTTGGGGAACGGGAGGTTTGGTACACCGATAAACTCATCTTT. It yields the protein CALGEREVWYTDKLIF.

About this clone itself: A far bigger clonotype differs at one base, so this is likely a read error. The same CDR3 is also encoded by other DNA sequences in this sample. The chain uses TRDV1 and TRDJ1, with 9 bases that match TRDD3. As TCRdb names no J gene, one was assigned here on the basis of a DNA match to germline. Trimming at V came to 4 bases and at J to 3 bases, leaving 27 bases not matched to a gene. The CDR3 consists of 22 residues. CDR1 and CDR2 (germline): TSWWSYY, QGS. CDR3: CALGVFNNILNWGTPSADKLIF. Here the CDR3 DNA reads TGTGCTCTTGGGGTCTTCAATAATATTCTAAACTGGGGGACACCGTCAGCCGATAAACTCATCTTT.

There are many counts of this clone. The likely explanation is a read error, given a far larger clone one base away. This same CDR3 is encoded by further DNA sequences in the sample. The CDR3 nucleotides are TGTGCTCTTGGGGCCCTTCCTCCTCCCTGGGGGATAGCAGCACAACTCTTCTTT. Its protein is CALGALPPPWGIAAQLFF. The rearrangement joins TRDV1 to TRDJ2, with 10 nucleotides matching TRDD3. Losses at the gene ends were 4 bases for V and 6 bases for J; bases not matched to a gene: 14. The CDR3 is made up of 18 amino acids. CDR1 and CDR2 from the germline V gene are TSWWSYY and QGS.

On this clone: This probably arose from a read error, given a far larger clone one base away. The same CDR3 arises from other DNA sequences in this sample as well. No J gene was called, and the V gene is TRDV1; the table's D call, TRDD3, was not checked against the DNA. This CDR3 is built from 25 residues. CDR1 and CDR2 (germline): TSWWSYY, QGS. The CDR3 sequence: CALGELPPWEGTPTTSLGYSDKLIF. CDR3 nucleotides: TGTGCTCTTGGGGAACTTCCCCCCTGGGAAGGGACACCGACTACATCCTTAGGTTACAGCGATAAACTAATCTTT.

Comment on this clone: A far more abundant clone sits one base away, making this likely a read error. Distinct nucleotide sequences in the sample also encode this CDR3. The V segment is TRDV1, and no J call was made; TRDD3 is the table's D call and was not checked against the DNA. The CDR3 is 19 residues long. Germline CDR1 and CDR2: TSWWSYY and QGS. CDR3 nucleotides: TGTGCTCTTGGGAACTGTATCCTACAGATACCGGGGGATACCGATAAACTCATCTTC. Translated, it gives CALGNCILQIPGDTDKLIF.

This clone was detected a few times. Only one base separates this from a far larger clonotype, so it likely reflects a read error. The sample has other DNA sequences that encode this CDR3 too. The J gene went uncalled, whereas the V gene is TRDV1; the table's TRDD3 call for D was not verified on the DNA. From germline, CDR1 is TSWWSYY and CDR2 QGS. The CDR3 consists of 23 residues. The CDR3 DNA reads TGTGCTCTTGGGGAATTAGAAGGACCCGTGAACGTACTGGGGGATAAAGACACCGATAAGCTCATCTTT. This translates into CALGELEGPVNVLGDKDTDKLIF.

This clone was seen at least ten times. The chain links TRDV1 to TRDJ1; the match to TRDD3 covers 8 bases. The CDR3 has 20 residues. After removal of 2 bases from V and 0 bases from J, the junction contained 17 bases not matched to a gene. CDR1 TSWWSYY and CDR2 QGS come from the germline V gene. Written as DNA, the CDR3 is TGTGCTCTTGGGGAAGTTCCGACTGGGGGTCTACGCCCTTACACCGATAAACTCATCTTT. This sequence encodes CALGEVPTGGLRPYTDKLIF.

This clone showed up just a few times. The protein held in TCRdb is that of a much larger clone and does not match this DNA's translation at residue 9, likely because of a read error; the protein shown is translated from the DNA. This chain uses TRDV3 with TRDJ1, with D unresolved. The V end lost 5 bases, the J end lost 0 bases, and 37 bases lay between the germline ends. CDR1 and CDR2 (germline): TVYSNPD, GDNSRS (reference sequence). The CDR3 is 21 amino acids. CDR3 sequence: CAANKPPPPSTGQGYTDKLIF. CDR3 in DNA: TGTGCCGCTAATAAACCTCCCCCTCCATCTACCGGCCAGGGGTACACCGATAAACTCATCTTT.

In its sample, this clone was seen many times. The V and J genes are TRDV2 and TRDJ1, with D possibly TRDD3 on 6 matching bases. Assignment of the J gene here rests on matching the DNA to germline, because TCRdb gives none. The germline V and J ends were trimmed by 5 bases and 1 base, with 22 bases remaining between them. This CDR3 contains 17 residues. Germline-derived CDR1 and CDR2 are GEAIGNYY and EKD. The CDR3 DNA follows: TGTGCCTGTGTTCACCCCTCCCGCGTACTGGGCACCGATAAACTCATCTTT. Amino acid sequence: CACVHPSRVLGTDKLIF.

Details on this clone: The amino acid sequence in TCRdb belongs to a much larger clone and departs from this DNA's translation at residue 6, likely a sequencing read error; the sequence shown is translated from the DNA. The chain employs TRDV1 and TRDJ1; TRDD3 matches 12 bases. Assignment of the J gene here rests on matching the DNA to germline, because TCRdb gives none. The V and J ends lost 5 bases and 2 bases, in that order; junction bases with no gene match: 27. The CDR3 is 23 residues long. Germline V gives CDR1 TSWWSYY, CDR2 QGS. Written as DNA, the CDR3 is TGTGCTCTTGGGAGAGGGGTAGTTACCCGAAAACTGGGGGATACTCCCAGTACCGATAAACTCATCTTT. Protein sequence: CALGRGVVTRKLGDTPSTDKLIF.

The table lists this clone with a few counts. TCRdb pairs this DNA with a much larger clone's protein that differs at residue 12, likely a read error; the protein shown was translated from the DNA. The V gene is TRDV1, the J gene TRDJ2; a possible D gene is TRDD3 (6 bases). Germline CDR1 TSWWSYY, CDR2 QGS. This CDR3 is built from 15 residues. CDR3 loop: CALTYEGISTAHLFF. The CDR3 DNA sequence: TGTGCTCTGACCTACGAAGGGATATCGACAGCACATCTCTTCTTT.

There are a few counts of this clone. TCRdb attributes to this sequence the protein of a much larger clone, which differs from the DNA translation at residue 7; a read error is likely, and the protein displayed is translated from the DNA. This chain links TRDV1 with TRDJ1; TRDD3 matches at 12 bases. No J gene is reported in TCRdb; it was inferred here by comparing the DNA with germline. V lost 4 bases to trimming and J lost 3 bases; unmatched junction nucleotides: 15. This CDR3 contains 19 residues. Germline V lookup: CDR1 TSWWSYY, CDR2 QGS. The CDR3 nucleotides read TGTGCTCTTGGGGGATTTACTCCCTACTGGGGGATACACGCCGATAAACTCATCTTT. It yields the protein CALGGFTPYWGIHADKLIF.

Comment on this clone: A much bigger clone sits one base away, suggesting this may be a read error. The sample has other DNA sequences that encode this CDR3 too. The J gene is TRDJ1, the V gene TRDV1; 8 bases fit TRDD3. This CDR3 is 21 amino acids long. The germline CDR1 and CDR2 sequences are TSWWSYY and QGS. The junction had 22 bases not matched to a gene; V was cut back by 3 bases and J by 1 base. The CDR3, as DNA: TGTGCTCTTGGGGACCCCCTCCCAACATTACTGGGGGTTTTACTCACCGATAAACTCATCTTT. Amino acid sequence: CALGDPLPTLLGVLLTDKLIF.

About this clone: Since a far larger clone is one base different, this is likely a read error. This CDR3 is also generated by other DNA sequences in the sample. For the V gene the call is TRDV2; the J gene has no call; the D call in the table, TRDD3, was not verified against the DNA. There are 19 residues in the CDR3. Germline assignment: CDR1 GEAIGNYY and CDR2 EKD. CDR3 DNA: TGTGCCTGTGACACCGTCTGGCTGGGGGATACATCTTTGACAGCACAGCTCTTCTTT. Translation: CACDTVWLGDTSLTAQLFF.

This clone was picked up a small number of times. A read error is the likely source, as a far larger clone sits one nucleotide away. The sample has other DNA sequences that encode this CDR3 too. V gene assignment gives TRDV1, but the J gene was left uncalled; TRDD3, the D gene given by the table, was not confirmed from the DNA. This CDR3 comprises 24 residues. Germline V CDR1 and CDR2: TSWWSYY, QGS. Written as DNA, the CDR3 is TGTGCTCTTGGGGAACTGGGTTACGTTGATAGTAAACTCGGGGCCGGACGTGACACCGATAAGCTCATCTTT. It is translated as CALGELGYVDSKLGAGRDTDKLIF.